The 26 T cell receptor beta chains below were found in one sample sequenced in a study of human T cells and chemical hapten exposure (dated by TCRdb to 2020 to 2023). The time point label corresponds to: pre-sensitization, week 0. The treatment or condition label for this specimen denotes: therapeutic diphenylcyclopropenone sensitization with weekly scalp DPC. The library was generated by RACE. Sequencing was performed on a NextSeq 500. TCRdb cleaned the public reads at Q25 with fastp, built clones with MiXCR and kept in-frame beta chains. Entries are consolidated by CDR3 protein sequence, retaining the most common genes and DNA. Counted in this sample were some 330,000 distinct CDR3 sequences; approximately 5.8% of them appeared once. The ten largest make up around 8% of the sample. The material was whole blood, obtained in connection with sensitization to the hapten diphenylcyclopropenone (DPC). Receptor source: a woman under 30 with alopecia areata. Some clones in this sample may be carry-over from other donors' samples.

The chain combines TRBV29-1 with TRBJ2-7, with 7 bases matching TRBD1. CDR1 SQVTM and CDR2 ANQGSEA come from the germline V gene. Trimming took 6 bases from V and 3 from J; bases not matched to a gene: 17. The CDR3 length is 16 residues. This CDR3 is CSVIILRDRELYEQYF. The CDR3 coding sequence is TGCAGCGTGATTATCCTCCGCGACAGGGAGCTCTACGAGCAGTACTTC.

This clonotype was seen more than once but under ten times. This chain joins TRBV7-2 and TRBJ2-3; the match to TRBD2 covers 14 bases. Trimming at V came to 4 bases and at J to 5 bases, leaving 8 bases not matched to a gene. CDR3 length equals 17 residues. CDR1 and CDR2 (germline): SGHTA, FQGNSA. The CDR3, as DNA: TGTGCCAGCAGCTATGGACTAGCGGGGGGTGGTGAAGATACGCAGTATTTT. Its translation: CASSYGLAGGGEDTQYF.

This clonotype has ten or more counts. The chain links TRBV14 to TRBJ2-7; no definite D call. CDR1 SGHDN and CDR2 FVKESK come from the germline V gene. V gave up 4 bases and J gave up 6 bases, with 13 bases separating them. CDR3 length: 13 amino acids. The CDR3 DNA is TGTGCCAGCAGCCGCAGTCCAGGCCTCGAGCAGTACTTC. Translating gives CASSRSPGLEQYF.

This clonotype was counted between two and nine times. The DNA for the CDR3 is TGTGCCAGCAGATATGGGTCAGGGAGGGGCGAAAAACTGTTTTTT. This translates into CASRYGSGRGEKLFF. The chain combines TRBV6-5 with TRBJ1-4; D might be TRBD1 (5 bases). Germline CDR1 and CDR2: MNHEY and SVGAGI. Trimming took 6 bases from V and 8 from J, leaving 19 bases between them. This CDR3 has 15 amino acids.

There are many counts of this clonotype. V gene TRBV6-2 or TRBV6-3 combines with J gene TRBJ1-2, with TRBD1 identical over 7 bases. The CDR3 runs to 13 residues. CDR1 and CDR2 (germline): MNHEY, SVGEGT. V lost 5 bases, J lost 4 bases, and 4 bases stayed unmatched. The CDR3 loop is CASSRDRSYGYTF. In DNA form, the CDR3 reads TGTGCCAGCAGTAGGGACAGAAGCTATGGCTACACCTTC.

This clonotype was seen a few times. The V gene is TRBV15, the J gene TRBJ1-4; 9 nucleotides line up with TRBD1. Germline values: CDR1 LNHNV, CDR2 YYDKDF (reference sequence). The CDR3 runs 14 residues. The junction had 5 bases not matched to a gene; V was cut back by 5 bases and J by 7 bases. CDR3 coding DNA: TGTGCCACCAGCCCACAGGGGGCTAGTGAAAAACTGTTTTTT. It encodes CATSPQGASEKLFF.

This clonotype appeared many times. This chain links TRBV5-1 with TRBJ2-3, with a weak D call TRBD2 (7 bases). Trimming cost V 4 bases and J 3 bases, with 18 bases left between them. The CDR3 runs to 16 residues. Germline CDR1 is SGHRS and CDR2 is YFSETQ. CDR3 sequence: CASSPGGRLGTDTQYF. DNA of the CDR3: TGCGCCAGCAGCCCCGGGGGGCGGCTTGGGACAGATACGCAGTATTTT.

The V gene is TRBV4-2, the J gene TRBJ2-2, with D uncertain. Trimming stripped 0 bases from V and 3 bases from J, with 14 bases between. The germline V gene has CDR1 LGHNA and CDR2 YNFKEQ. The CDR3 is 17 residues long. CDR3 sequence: CASSQEAPSWDTGELFF. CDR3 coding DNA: TGTGCCAGCAGCCAAGAGGCACCCTCGTGGGACACCGGGGAGCTGTTTTTT.

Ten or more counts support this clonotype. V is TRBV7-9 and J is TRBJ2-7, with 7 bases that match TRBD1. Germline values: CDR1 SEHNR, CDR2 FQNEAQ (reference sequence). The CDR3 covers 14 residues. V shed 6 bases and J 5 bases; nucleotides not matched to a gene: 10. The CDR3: CASRSGTELHEQYF. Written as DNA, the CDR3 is TGTGCCAGCAGATCCGGGACAGAATTGCACGAGCAGTACTTC.

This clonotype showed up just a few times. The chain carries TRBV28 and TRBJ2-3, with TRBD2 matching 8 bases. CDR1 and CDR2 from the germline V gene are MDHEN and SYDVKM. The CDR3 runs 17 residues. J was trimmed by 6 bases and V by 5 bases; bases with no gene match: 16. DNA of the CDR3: TGTGCCAGCAGTATCCTCCTAGCGGGCGCCGTGAGGGATACGCAGTATTTT. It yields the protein CASSILLAGAVRDTQYF.

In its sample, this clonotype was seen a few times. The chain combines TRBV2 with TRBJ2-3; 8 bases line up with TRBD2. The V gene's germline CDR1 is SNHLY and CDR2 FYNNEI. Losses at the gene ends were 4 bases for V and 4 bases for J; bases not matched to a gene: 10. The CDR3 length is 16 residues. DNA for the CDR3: TGTGCCAGCAGTGTTAGGGGCGGGGGGCCCGCAGATACGCAGTATTTT. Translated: CASSVRGGGPADTQYF.

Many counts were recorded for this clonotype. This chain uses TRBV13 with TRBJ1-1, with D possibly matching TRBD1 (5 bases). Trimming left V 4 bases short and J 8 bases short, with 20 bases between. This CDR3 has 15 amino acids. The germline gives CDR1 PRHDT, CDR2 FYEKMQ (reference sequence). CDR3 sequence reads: CASSSVIGGVGEAFF. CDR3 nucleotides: TGTGCCAGCAGCTCCGTTATAGGAGGGGTAGGCGAAGCTTTCTTT.

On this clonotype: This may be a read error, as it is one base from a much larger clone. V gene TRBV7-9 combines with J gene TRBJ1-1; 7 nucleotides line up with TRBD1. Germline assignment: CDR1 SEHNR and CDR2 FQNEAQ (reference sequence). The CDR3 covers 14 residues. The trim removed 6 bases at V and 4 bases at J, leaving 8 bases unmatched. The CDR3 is CASSSYNRGTEAFF. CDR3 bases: TGTGCCAGCAGTTCATACAACAGGGGCACTGAAGCTTTCTTT.

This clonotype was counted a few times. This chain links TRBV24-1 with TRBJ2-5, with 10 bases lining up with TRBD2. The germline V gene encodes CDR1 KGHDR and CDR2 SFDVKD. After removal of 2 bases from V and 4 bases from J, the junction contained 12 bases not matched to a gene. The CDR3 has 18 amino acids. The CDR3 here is CATSDCPSGGHVLETQYF. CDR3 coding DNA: TGTGCCACCAGTGATTGTCCTAGCGGGGGTCACGTATTAGAGACCCAGTACTTC.

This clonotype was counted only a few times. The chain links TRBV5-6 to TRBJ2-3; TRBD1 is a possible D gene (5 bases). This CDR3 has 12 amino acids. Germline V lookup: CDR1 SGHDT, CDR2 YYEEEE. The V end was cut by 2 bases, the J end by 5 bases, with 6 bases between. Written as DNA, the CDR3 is TGTGCCAGCAGCTTTACAGGAGATACGCAGTATTTT. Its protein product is CASSFTGDTQYF.

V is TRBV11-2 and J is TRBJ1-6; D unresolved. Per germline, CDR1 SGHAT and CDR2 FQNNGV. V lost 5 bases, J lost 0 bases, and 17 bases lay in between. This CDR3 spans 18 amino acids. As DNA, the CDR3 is TGTGCCAGCAGCATAATGGGGAACTCCAGCTCCTATAATTCACCCCTCCACTTT. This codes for CASSIMGNSSSYNSPLHF.

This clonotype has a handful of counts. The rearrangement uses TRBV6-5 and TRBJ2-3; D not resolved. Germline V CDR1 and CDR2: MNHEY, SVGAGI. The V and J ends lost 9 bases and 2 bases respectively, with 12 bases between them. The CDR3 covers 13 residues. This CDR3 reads CASYPGPTDTQYF. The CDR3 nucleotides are TGTGCCAGTTACCCGGGTCCCACAGATACGCAGTATTTT.

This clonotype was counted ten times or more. The DNA for the CDR3 is TGCAGCGTGGGCCCAGGAAGCGGGACGAGCGAGCAGTACTTC. Protein: CSVGPGSGTSEQYF. This chain joins TRBV29-1 and TRBJ2-7, with 7 bases matching TRBD2. In germline, CDR1 is SQVTM, CDR2 ANQGSEA. The ends lost 6 bases at V and 6 bases at J; junction bases unmatched: 14. The CDR3 has 14 amino acids.

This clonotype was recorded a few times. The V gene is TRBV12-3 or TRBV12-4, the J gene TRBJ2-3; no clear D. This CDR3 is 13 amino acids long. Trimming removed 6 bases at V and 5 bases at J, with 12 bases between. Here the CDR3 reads CASRPLPVDTQYF. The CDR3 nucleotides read TGTGCCAGCAGGCCCCTCCCAGTAGATACGCAGTATTTT.

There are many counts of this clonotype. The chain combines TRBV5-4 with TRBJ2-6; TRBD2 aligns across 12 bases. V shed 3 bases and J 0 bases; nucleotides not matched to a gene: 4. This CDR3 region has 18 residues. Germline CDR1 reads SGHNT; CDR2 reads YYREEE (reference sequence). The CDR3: CASSSRTSGVSGANVLTF. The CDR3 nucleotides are TGTGCCAGCAGCTCCCGGACTAGCGGGGTCTCTGGGGCCAACGTCCTGACTTTC.

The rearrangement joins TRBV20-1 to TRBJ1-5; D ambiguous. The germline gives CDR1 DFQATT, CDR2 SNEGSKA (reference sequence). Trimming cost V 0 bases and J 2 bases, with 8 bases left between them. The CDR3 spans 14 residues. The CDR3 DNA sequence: TGCAGTGCTAGAGATCCGGTCGGCAATCAGCCCCAGCATTTT. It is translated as CSARDPVGNQPQHF.

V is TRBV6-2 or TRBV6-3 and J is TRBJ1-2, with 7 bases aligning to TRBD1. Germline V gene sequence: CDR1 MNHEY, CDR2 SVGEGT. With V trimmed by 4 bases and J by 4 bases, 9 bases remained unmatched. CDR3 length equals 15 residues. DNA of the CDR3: TGTGCCAGCAGTTCCTGGGACAGCGGGGTCTATGGCTACACCTTC. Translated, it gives CASSSWDSGVYGYTF.

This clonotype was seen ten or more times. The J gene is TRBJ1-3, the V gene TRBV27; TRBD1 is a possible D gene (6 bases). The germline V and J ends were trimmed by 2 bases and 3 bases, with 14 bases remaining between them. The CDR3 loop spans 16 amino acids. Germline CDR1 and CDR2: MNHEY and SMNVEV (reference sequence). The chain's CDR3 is CASSLGGSRGGNTIYF. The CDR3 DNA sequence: TGTGCCAGCAGTTTAGGTGGTAGCAGGGGTGGAAACACCATATATTTT.

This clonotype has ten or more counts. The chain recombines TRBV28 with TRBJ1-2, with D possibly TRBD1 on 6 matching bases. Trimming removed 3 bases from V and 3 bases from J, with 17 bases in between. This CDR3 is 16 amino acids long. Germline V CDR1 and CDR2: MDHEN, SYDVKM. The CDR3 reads CASSFSSSRGYYGYTF. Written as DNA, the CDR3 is TGTGCCAGCAGTTTTTCTTCGTCCAGGGGCTACTATGGCTACACCTTC.

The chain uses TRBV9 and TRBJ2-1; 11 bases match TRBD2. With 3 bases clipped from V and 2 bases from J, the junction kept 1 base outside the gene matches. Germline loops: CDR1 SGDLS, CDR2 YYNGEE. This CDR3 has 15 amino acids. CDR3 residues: CASSASGGTYNEQFF. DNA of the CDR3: TGTGCCAGCAGCGCTAGCGGGGGGACCTACAATGAGCAGTTCTTC.

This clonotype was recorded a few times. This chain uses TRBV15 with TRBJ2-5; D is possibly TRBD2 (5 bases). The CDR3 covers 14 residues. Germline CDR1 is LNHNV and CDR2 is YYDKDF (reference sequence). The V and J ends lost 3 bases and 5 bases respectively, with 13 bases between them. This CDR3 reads CATSSPDRRETQYF. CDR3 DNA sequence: TGTGCCACCAGCAGCCCAGATAGGAGGGAGACCCAGTACTTC. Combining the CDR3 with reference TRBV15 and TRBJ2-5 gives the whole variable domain DAMVIQNPRYQVTQFGKPVTLSCSQTLNHNVMYWYQQKSSQAPKLLFHYYDKDFNNEADTPDNFQSRRPNTSFCFLDIRSPGLGDTAMYLCATSSPDRRETQYFGPGTRLLVL.